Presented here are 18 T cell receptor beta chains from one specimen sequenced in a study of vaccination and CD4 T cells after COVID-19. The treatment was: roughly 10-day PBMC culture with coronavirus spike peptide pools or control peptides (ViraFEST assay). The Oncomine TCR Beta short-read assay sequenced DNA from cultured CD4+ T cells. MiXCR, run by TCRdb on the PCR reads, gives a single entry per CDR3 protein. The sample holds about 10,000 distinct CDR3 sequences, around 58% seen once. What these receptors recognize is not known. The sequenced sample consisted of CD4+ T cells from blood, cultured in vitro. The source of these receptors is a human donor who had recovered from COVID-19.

This chain's CDR3 is CASSPGTAGRGTQYF. The CDR3 nucleotides are TGTGCCAGCTCACCTGGTACAGCGGGACGAGGTACGCAGTATTTT. The chain is built from TRBV18 and TRBJ2-3; 7 bases match TRBD2. V dropped 3 bases and J dropped 8; count of bases not matched to a gene: 11. The CDR3 extends over 15 amino acids. Germline-derived CDR1 and CDR2 are KGHSH and LQKENI.

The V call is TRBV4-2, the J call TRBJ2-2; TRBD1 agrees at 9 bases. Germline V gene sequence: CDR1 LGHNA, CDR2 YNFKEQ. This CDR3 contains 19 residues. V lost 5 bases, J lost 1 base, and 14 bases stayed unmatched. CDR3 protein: CASSARTGGRSMNTGELFF. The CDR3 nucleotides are TGTGCCAGCAGCGCTAGAACAGGGGGCCGATCTATGAACACCGGGGAGCTGTTTTTT.

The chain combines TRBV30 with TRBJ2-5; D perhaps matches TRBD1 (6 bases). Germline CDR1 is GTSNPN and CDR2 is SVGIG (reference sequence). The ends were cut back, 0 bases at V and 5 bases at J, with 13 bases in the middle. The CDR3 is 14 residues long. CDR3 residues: CAWSVGQFGETQYF. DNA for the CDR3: TGTGCCTGGAGTGTCGGACAGTTCGGGGAGACCCAGTACTTC. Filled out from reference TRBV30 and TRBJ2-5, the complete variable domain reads SQTIHQWPATLVQPVGSPLSLECTVEGTSNPNLYWYRQAAGRGLQLLFYSVGIGQISSEVPQNLSASRPQDRQFILSSKKLLLSDSGFYLCAWSVGQFGETQYFGPGTRLLVL.

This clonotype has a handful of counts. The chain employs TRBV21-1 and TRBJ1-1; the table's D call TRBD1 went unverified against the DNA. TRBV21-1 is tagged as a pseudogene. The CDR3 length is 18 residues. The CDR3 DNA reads TGTGCCAGCAGCAAAGTACTACAGAAGGGGGGAGGGAACACTGAAGCTTTCTTT. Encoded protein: CASSKVLQKGGGNTEAFF.

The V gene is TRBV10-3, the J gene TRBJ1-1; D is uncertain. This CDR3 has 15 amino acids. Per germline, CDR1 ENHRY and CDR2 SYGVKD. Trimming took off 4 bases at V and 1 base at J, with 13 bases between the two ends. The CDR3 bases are TGTGCCATCAGTGGGACGGTGGCAGGGAACACTGAAGCTTTCTTT. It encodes CAISGTVAGNTEAFF.

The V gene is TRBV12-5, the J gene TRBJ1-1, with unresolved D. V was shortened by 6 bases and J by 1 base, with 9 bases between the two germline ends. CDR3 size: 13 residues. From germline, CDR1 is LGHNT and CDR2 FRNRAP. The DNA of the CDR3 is TGTGCTAGTGGCCTCGAGAGGAACACTGAAGCTTTCTTT. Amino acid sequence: CASGLERNTEAFF.

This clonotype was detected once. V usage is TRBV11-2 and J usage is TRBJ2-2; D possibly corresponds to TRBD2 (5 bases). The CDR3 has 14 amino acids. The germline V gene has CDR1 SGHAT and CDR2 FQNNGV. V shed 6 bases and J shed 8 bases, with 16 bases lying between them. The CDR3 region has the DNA TGTGCCAGCAGACCCAGAAATAGCGCTGGGGAGCTGTTTTTT. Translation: CASRPRNSAGELFF.

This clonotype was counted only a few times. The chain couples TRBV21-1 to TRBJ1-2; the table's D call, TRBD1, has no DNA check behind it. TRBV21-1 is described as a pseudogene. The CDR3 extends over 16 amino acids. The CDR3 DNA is TGTGCCAGCACCTTACGACAGCTTACTCCTAACTATGGCTACACCTTC. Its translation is CASTLRQLTPNYGYTF.

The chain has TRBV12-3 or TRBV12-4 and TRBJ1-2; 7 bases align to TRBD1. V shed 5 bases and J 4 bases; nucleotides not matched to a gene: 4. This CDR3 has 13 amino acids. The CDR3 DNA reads TGTGCCAGCAGTACAGGGGAACGCTATGGCTACACCTTC. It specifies CASSTGERYGYTF.

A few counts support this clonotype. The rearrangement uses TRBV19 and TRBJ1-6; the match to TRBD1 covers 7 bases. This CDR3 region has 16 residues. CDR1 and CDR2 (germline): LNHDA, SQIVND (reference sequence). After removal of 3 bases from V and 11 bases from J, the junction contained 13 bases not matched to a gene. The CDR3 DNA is TGTGCCAGTAGTATGACCGGGACAGCTTTCGGCGCACCCCTCCACTTT. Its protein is CASSMTGTAFGAPLHF.

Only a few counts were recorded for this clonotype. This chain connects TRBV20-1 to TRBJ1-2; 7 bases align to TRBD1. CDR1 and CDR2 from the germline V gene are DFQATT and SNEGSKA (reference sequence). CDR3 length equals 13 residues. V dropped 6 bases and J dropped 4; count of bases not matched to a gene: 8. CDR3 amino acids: CSAKTGDGYGYTF. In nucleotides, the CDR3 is TGCAGTGCGAAAACAGGGGACGGCTATGGCTACACCTTC.

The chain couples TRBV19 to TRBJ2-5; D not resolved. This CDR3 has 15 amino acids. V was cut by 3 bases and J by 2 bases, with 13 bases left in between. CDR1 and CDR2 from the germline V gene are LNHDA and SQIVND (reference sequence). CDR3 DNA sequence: TGTGCCAGTAGTATGCCTTGGGCTGGGCAAGAGACCCAGTACTTC. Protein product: CASSMPWAGQETQYF.

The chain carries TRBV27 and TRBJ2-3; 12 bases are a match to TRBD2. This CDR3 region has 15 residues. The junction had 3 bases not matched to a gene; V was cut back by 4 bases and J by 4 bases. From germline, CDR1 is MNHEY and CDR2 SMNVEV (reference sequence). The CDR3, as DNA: TGTGCCAGCAGTTCTAGCGGGGGGGCGGCAGATACGCAGTATTTT. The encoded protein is CASSSSGGAADTQYF.

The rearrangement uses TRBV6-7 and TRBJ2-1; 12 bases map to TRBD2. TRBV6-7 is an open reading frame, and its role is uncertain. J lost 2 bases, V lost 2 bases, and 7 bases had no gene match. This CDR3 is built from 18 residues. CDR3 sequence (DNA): TGTGCCAGCAGTTACGGGCTAGCGGGGGGGGGACCCTACAATGAGCAGTTCTTC. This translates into CASSYGLAGGGPYNEQFF.

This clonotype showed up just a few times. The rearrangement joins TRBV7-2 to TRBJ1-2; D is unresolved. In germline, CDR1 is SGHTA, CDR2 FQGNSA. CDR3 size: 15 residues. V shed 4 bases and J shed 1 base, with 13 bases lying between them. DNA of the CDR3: TGTGCCAGCAGCTCATCCGGAGATCTTAACTATGGCTACACCTTC. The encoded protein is CASSSSGDLNYGYTF.

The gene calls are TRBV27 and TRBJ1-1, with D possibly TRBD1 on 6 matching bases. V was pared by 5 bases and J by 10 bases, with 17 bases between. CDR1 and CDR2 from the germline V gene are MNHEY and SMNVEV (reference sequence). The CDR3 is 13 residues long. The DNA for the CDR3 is TGTGCCAGCAGTATTCAAAGGGGGATGAGAGCTTTCTTT. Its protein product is CASSIQRGMRAFF.

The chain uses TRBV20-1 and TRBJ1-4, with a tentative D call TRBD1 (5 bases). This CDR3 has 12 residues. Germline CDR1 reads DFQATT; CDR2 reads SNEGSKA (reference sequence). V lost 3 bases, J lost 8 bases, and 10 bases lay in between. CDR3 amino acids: CSASPEGEKLFF. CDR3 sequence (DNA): TGCAGTGCTAGCCCGGAGGGGGAAAAACTGTTTTTT.

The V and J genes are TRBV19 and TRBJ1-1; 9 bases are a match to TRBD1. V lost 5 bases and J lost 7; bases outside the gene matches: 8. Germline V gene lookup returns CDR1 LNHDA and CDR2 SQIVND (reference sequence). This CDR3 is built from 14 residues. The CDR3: CASSLGWTGDEAFF. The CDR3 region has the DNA TGTGCCAGTAGTCTTGGGTGGACAGGGGATGAAGCTTTCTTT.